This T cell receptor (beta chain) was obtained from a study of human T cells and chemical hapten exposure. Study at large: Patients, largely female, had alopecia areata, totalis or universalis.

The authors' processing: A per-sample median of around 100,000 TCRs was observed, with a range of 23,224 to 690,600. TCRdb re-derived calls from the RACE reads in MiXCR, one entry per CDR3 protein. These V and J calls rely on TCRdb rather than the paper's analysis. The table includes 300,000 to 450,000 distinct CDR3 sequences, roughly 4.6% detected once. Noted time point: pre-sensitization, week 0. The sample's treatment: therapeutic diphenylcyclopropenone sensitization with weekly scalp DPC. In every case, blood was obtained before the patch test was applied. This CDR3 has 16 residues. V dropped 7 bases and J dropped 8; count of bases not matched to a gene: 11. Per the germline V gene, CDR1 is SEHNR and CDR2 is FQNEAQ (reference sequence). Study outcomes and limitations: Versus controls, expanded TCRs had significantly more large CDR3 similarity clusters.

For this clonotype: Its antigen remains unidentified.

The receptor comes from a woman aged 45-65 years with alopecia areata. Some clones in this sample may be carry-over from other donors' samples. The source material was whole blood, sampled in connection with sensitization to the hapten diphenylcyclopropenone (DPC). V and J are TRBV7-9 and TRBJ2-1, with 13 bases identical to TRBD2. CDR3 in amino acids: CASTSGTSGRVDEQFF. The CDR3 DNA follows: TGTGCCAGCACCAGCGGAACTAGCGGGAGGGTCGATGAGCAGTTCTTC.